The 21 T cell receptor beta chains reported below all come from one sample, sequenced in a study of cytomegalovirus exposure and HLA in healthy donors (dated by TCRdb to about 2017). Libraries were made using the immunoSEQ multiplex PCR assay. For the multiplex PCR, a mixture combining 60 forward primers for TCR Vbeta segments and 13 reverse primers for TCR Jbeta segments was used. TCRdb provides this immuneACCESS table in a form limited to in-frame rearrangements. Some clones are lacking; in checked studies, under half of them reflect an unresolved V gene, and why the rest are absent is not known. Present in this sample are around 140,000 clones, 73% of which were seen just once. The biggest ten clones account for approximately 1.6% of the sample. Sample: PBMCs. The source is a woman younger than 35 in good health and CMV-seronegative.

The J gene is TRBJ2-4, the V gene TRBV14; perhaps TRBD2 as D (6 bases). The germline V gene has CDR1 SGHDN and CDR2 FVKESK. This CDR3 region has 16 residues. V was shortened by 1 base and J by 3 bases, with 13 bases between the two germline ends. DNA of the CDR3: TGTGCCAGCAGCCAAGGAGGAGGGGCCCTCAAAAACATTCAGTACTTC. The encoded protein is CASSQGGGALKNIQYF.

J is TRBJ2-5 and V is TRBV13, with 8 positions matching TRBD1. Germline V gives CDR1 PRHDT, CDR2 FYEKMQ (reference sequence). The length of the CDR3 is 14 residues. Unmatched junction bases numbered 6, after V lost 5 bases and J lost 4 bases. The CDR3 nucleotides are TGTGCCAGCAGCCCATGGACAGGGAGAGAGACCCAGTACTTC. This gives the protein CASSPWTGRETQYF.

The CDR3 region is CASSDSHRGGKDTQYF. CDR3 nucleotide sequence: TGTGCCAGCAGTGACTCTCACCGGGGGGGCAAGGATACGCAGTATTTT. This sequence joins TRBV6-4 and TRBJ2-3; 8 nucleotides align to TRBD2. The germline V gene encodes CDR1 MRHNA and CDR2 SNTAGT. V lost 0 bases and J lost 6; bases outside the gene matches: 8. The CDR3 extends over 16 amino acids.

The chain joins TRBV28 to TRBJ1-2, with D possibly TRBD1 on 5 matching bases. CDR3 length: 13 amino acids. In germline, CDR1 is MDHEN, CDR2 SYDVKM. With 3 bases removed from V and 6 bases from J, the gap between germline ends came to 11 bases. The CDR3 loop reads CASSFGGADGYTF. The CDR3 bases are TGTGCCAGCAGTTTCGGAGGGGCCGATGGCTACACCTTC.

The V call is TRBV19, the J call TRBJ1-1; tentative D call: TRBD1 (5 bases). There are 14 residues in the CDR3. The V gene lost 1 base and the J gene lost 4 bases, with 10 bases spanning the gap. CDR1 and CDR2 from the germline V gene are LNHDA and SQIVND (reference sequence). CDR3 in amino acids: CASSIVGVFTEAFF. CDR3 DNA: TGTGCCAGTAGTATAGTAGGGGTGTTCACTGAAGCTTTCTTT. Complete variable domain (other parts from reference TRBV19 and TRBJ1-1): DGGITQSPKYLFRKEGQNVTLSCEQNLNHDAMYWYRQDPGQGLRLIYYSQIVNDFQKGDIAEGYSVSREKKESFPLTVTSAQKNPTAFYLCASSIVGVFTEAFFGQGTRLTVV.

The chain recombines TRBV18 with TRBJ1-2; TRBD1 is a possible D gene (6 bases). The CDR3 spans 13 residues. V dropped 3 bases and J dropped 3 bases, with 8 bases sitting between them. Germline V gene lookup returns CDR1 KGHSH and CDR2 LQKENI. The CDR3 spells CASSPEGDYGYTF. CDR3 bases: TGTGCCAGCTCACCCGAGGGGGACTATGGCTACACCTTC.

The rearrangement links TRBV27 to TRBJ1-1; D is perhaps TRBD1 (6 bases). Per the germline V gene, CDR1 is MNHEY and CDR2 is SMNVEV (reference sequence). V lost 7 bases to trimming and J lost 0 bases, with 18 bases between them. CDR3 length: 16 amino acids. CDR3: CASNSRRGGLNTEAFF. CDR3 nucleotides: TGTGCCAGCAACTCTCGGCGGGGGGGCTTGAACACTGAAGCTTTCTTT.

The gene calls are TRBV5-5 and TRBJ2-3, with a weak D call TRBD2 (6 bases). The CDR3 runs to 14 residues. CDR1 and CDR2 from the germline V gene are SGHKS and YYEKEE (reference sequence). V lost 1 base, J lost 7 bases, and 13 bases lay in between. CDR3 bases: TGTGCCAGCAGCTTGTCCGGGACTGATAATACGCAGTATTTT. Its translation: CASSLSGTDNTQYF.

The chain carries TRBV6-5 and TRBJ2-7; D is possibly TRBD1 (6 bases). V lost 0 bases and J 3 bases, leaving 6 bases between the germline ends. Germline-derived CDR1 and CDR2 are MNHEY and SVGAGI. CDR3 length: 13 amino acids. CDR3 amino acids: CASSYSRGYEQYF. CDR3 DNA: TGTGCCAGCAGTTACTCCAGGGGCTACGAGCAGTACTTC.

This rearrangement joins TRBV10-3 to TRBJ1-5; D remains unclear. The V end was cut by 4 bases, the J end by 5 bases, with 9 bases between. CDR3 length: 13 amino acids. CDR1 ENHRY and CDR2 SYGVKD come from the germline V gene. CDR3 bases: TGTGCCATCAGTGGGGAGAGGGATCAGCCCCAGCATTTT. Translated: CAISGERDQPQHF.

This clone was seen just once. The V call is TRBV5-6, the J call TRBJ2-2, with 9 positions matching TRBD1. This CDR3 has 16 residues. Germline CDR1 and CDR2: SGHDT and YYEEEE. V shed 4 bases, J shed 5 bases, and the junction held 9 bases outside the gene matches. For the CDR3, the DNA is TGTGCCAGCAGCCTCTGGACAGGGGCTGGGACCGGGGAGCTGTTTTTT. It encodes CASSLWTGAGTGELFF. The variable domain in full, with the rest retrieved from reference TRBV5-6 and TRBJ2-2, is DAGVTQSPTHLIKTRGQQVTLRCSPKSGHDTVSWYQQALGQGPQFIFQYYEEEERQRGNFPDRFSGHQFPNYSSELNVNALLLGDSALYLCASSLWTGAGTGELFFGEGSRLTVL.

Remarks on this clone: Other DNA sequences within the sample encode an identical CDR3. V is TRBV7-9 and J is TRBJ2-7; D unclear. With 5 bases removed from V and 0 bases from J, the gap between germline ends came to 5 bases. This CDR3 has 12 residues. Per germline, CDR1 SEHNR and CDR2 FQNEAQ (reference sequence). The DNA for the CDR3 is TGTGCCAGCAGCCGTAGCTCCTACGAGCAGTACGTC. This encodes CASSRSSYEQYV.

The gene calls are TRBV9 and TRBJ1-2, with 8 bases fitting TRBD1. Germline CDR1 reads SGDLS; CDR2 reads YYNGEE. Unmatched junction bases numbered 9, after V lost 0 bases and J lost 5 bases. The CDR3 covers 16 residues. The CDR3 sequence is CASSVGGTGGKYGYTF. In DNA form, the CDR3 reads TGTGCCAGCAGCGTAGGGGGAACAGGGGGAAAGTATGGCTACACCTTC.

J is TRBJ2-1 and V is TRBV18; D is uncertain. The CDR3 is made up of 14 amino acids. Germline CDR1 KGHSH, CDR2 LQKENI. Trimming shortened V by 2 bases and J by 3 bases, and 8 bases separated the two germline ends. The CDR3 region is CASSPMNSYNEQFF. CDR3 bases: TGTGCCAGCTCACCAATGAACAGCTACAATGAGCAGTTCTTC.

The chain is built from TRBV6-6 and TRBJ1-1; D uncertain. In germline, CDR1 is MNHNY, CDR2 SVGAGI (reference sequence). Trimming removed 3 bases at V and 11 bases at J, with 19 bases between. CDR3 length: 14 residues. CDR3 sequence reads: CASSYFSVSEDAFF. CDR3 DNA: TGTGCCAGCAGTTATTTTTCGGTCTCGGAGGACGCTTTCTTT.

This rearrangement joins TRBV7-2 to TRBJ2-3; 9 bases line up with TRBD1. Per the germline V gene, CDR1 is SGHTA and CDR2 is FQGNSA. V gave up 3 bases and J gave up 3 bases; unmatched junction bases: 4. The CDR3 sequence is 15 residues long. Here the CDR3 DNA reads TGTGCCAGCAGCTTCACGGGACAGGGAACAGATACGCAGTATTTT. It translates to CASSFTGQGTDTQYF.

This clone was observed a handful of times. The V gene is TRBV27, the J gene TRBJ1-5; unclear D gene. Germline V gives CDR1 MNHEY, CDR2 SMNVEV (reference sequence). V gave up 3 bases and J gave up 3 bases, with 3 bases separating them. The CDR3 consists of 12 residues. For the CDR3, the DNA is TGTGCCAGCAGTTTCCACAATCAGCCCCAGCATTTT. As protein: CASSFHNQPQHF.

The CDR3 loop is CASSRGPSSYEQYV. CDR3 in DNA: TGTGCCAGCAGCCGCGGGCCTTCCTCCTACGAGCAGTACGTC. The V gene is TRBV14, the J gene TRBJ2-7, with a weak D call TRBD2 (5 bases). Trimming left V 4 bases short and J 0 bases short, with 10 bases between. This CDR3 is built from 14 residues. Germline assignment: CDR1 SGHDN and CDR2 FVKESK.

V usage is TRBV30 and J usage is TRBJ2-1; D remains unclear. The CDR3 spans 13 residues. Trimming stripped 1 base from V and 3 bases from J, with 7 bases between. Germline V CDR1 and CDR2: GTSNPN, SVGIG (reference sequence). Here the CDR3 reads CAWSATGYNEQFF. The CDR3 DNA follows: TGTGCCTGGAGTGCCACCGGCTACAATGAGCAGTTCTTC.

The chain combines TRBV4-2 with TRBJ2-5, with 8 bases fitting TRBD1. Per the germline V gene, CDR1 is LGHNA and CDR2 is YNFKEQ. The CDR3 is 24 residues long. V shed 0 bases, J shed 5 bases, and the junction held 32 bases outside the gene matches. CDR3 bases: TGTGCCAGCAGCCAAGATCGGGTGACAGGGGCCAAGACATTCCCCCACCCCGGTATGGAGACCCAGTACTTC. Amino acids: CASSQDRVTGAKTFPHPGMETQYF.

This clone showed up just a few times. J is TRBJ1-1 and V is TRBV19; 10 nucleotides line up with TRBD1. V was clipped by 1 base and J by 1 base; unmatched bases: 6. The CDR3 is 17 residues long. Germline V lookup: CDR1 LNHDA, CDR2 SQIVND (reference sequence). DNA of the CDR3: TGTGCCAGTAGTATAGTGCGGACAGGGGGTGCGAACACTGAAGCTTTCTTT. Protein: CASSIVRTGGANTEAFF.